These 30 T cell receptor beta chains share one sample of origin, sequenced in a study of blood T cells in healthy people across ages. A second roughly 6 to 11 cycle PCR used barcoded and J-beta primers. A single record per CDR3 protein comes from TCRdb applying MiXCR to the 5' RACE reads. This sample has roughly 500,000 distinct CDR3 sequences, with 25% to 30% found just once. Sample: blood. The receptors shown here come from a woman between 70 and 85 years old in good health.

In its sample, this clonotype was seen many times. V and J are TRBV6-5 and TRBJ2-3; the match to TRBD2 covers 8 bases. V lost 0 bases, J lost 5 bases, and 7 bases stayed unmatched. Germline V CDR1 and CDR2: MNHEY, SVGAGI. The CDR3 is 16 residues long. CDR3 sequence (DNA): TGTGCCAGCAGTTACTCGAGTTTAGCGGGGCAAGATACGCAGTATTTT. Residues: CASSYSSLAGQDTQYF.

The rearrangement links TRBV27 to TRBJ1-1; 8 bases are a match to TRBD1. This CDR3 is built from 12 residues. CDR1 and CDR2 from the germline V gene are MNHEY and SMNVEV (reference sequence). The J segment lost 6 bases and the V segment lost 6 bases, leaving 3 bases of the junction unmatched. The CDR3 region is CASRDRDSEAFF. As DNA, the CDR3 is TGTGCCAGCAGGGACAGGGACTCTGAAGCTTTCTTT.

This clonotype was observed a handful of times. This chain connects TRBV6-2 or TRBV6-3 to TRBJ2-7, with TRBD1 as a possible D gene (6 bases). The length of the CDR3 is 13 residues. Germline V gene lookup returns CDR1 MNHEY and CDR2 SVGEGT. Trimming pared 6 bases from V and 2 bases from J, leaving 11 bases between. CDR3 protein: CASRSGQTYEQYF. In DNA form, the CDR3 reads TGTGCCAGCAGATCGGGACAAACCTACGAGCAGTACTTC.

J is TRBJ2-1 and V is TRBV11-3; a possible D gene is TRBD1 (5 bases). Germline-derived CDR1 and CDR2 are SGHNT and YENEEA. CDR3 length: 13 amino acids. The V end lost 6 bases, the J end lost 6 bases, and 12 bases lay between the germline ends. The CDR3 here is CASSEWGSNEQFF. The CDR3 coding sequence is TGTGCCAGCAGTGAATGGGGCAGCAATGAGCAGTTCTTC.

The V call is TRBV5-5, the J call TRBJ1-4; D ambiguous. Germline assignment: CDR1 SGHKS and CDR2 YYEKEE (reference sequence). Trimming cost V 0 bases and J 3 bases, with 12 bases left between them. CDR3 size: 16 residues. The CDR3, as DNA: TGTGCCAGCAGCTTGGTTCTACGGAGCGCTAATGAAAAACTGTTTTTT. Residues: CASSLVLRSANEKLFF.

The chain has TRBV7-2 and TRBJ2-2; 9 nucleotides line up with TRBD2. Germline V CDR1 and CDR2: SGHTA, FQGNSA. Trimming removed 1 base from V and 2 bases from J; junction bases left unmatched: 2. There are 16 residues in the CDR3. The CDR3 loop is CASSLGGLANTGELFF. For the CDR3, the DNA is TGTGCCAGCAGCTTAGGGGGACTAGCCAACACCGGGGAGCTGTTTTTT.

This chain links TRBV6-2 or TRBV6-3 with TRBJ2-1, with 11 bases aligning to TRBD2. V shed 7 bases, J shed 8 bases, and the junction held 7 bases outside the gene matches. In germline, CDR1 is MNHEY, CDR2 SVGEGT. This CDR3 is 14 amino acids long. The DNA of the CDR3 is TGTGCCAGCAATATAGCGGGGGGGAAAGATGAGCAGTTCTTC. Protein sequence: CASNIAGGKDEQFF.

The V gene is TRBV4-1, the J gene TRBJ2-1, with TRBD2 matching over 9 bases. Germline CDR1 is MGHRA and CDR2 is YSYEKL. The junction had 7 bases not matched to a gene; V was cut back by 1 base and J by 0 bases. This CDR3 comprises 18 residues. The CDR3 reads CASSQVPSGGTSYNEQFF. CDR3 sequence (DNA): TGCGCCAGCAGCCAAGTTCCCAGCGGGGGGACCTCCTACAATGAGCAGTTCTTC.

This chain joins TRBV2 and TRBJ1-5, with 7 bases aligning to TRBD1. The CDR3 is 13 residues long. The germline V gene has CDR1 SNHLY and CDR2 FYNNEI. J lost 7 bases, V lost 4 bases, and 4 bases had no gene match. CDR3 region: CASSGQGEQPQHF. The DNA of the CDR3 is TGTGCCAGCAGTGGACAGGGAGAACAGCCCCAGCATTTT.

There are a few counts of this clonotype. This chain uses TRBV7-8 with TRBJ2-5; 7 bases align to TRBD1. The tail of the sequence fits TRBJ2-1 better, so the J call may be wrong. This CDR3 comprises 14 residues. The germline V gene has CDR1 SGHVS and CDR2 FQNEAQ. The CDR3 coding sequence is TGTGCCAGCAGTCTCCGGGACAGAGGCAATGAGCAGTTCTTC. Its translation: CASSLRDRGNEQFF.

This clonotype was counted between two and nine times. The chain is built from TRBV18 and TRBJ2-3, with D possibly TRBD2 on 5 matching bases. Deletions cut 3 bases from V and 3 bases from J, with 10 bases between. The CDR3 contains 14 residues. CDR1 and CDR2 (germline): KGHSH, LQKENI. The CDR3 loop is CASSPIAKTDTQYF. The DNA of the CDR3 is TGTGCCAGCTCACCCATAGCGAAGACAGATACGCAGTATTTT.

The chain links TRBV5-1 to TRBJ2-5; TRBD2 matches at 7 bases. Germline assignment: CDR1 SGHRS and CDR2 YFSETQ. V shed 2 bases, J shed 5 bases, and the junction held 9 bases outside the gene matches. CDR3 length: 15 amino acids. The DNA for the CDR3 is TGCGCCAGCAGCTTTAGGACGGGAGGTCTGGAGACCCAGTACTTC. This gives the protein CASSFRTGGLETQYF. Drawing the rest from reference TRBV5-1 and TRBJ2-5, the complete variable domain is KAGVTQTPRYLIKTRGQQVTLSCSPISGHRSVSWYQQTPGQGLQFLFEYFSETQRNKGNFPGRFSGRQFSNSRSEMNVSTLELGDSALYLCASSFRTGGLETQYFGPGTRLLVL.

The chain carries TRBV11-2 and TRBJ2-4; 10 bases are shared with TRBD2. Trimming at V came to 0 bases and at J to 4 bases, leaving 9 bases not matched to a gene. The germline gives CDR1 SGHAT, CDR2 FQNNGV. The CDR3 loop spans 18 amino acids. CDR3 sequence reads: CASSLDLGSGGQKNIQYF. CDR3 in DNA: TGTGCCAGCAGCTTAGATCTTGGTAGCGGGGGGCAAAAAAACATTCAGTACTTC.

V is TRBV6-1 and J is TRBJ1-5, with 7 bases that match TRBD1. CDR3 length: 14 amino acids. The germline V gene has CDR1 MNHNS and CDR2 SASEGT. V shed 2 bases and J 4 bases; nucleotides not matched to a gene: 2. This chain's CDR3 is CASSERTGNQPQHF. The CDR3 DNA reads as TGTGCCAGCAGTGAAAGGACAGGAAATCAGCCCCAGCATTTT.

V and J are TRBV24-1 and TRBJ2-5; possible D gene TRBD1, 6 bases. The J call may be incorrect, as the DNA end agrees better with TRBJ2-7. CDR3 length: 13 amino acids. Germline loops: CDR1 KGHDR, CDR2 SFDVKD. The CDR3 coding sequence is TGTGCCACCAGTGATACAGGGTTTAACGAGCAGTACTTC. It yields the protein CATSDTGFNEQYF.

As DNA, the CDR3 is TGTGCCAGCAGTTACGCGCCAGTAAGCACAGATACGCAGTATTTT. This translates into CASSYAPVSTDTQYF. This sequence joins TRBV6-5 and TRBJ2-3, with D uncertain. Trimming stripped 2 bases from V and 0 bases from J, with 9 bases between. This CDR3 region has 15 residues. Germline V CDR1 and CDR2: MNHEY, SVGAGI.

The genes are TRBV6-2 or TRBV6-3 and TRBJ2-2; possible D gene TRBD1, 5 bases. Between the trimmed V and J ends, which lost 0 bases and 5 bases, there was a span of 13 bases. CDR3 length: 16 residues. Germline assignment: CDR1 MNHEY and CDR2 SVGEGT. The DNA for the CDR3 is TGTGCCAGCAGTTACTCGACCCTGACAGTGACCGGGGAGCTGTTTTTT. As protein: CASSYSTLTVTGELFF.

The V call is TRBV29-1, the J call TRBJ2-7; 8 bases are a match to TRBD1. The CDR3 consists of 14 residues. Looked up from germline, CDR1 is SQVTM and CDR2 is ANQGSEA. The trim removed 1 base at V and 7 bases at J, leaving 9 bases unmatched. This chain's CDR3 is CSVEGRTGTREQYF. The CDR3 nucleotides read TGCAGCGTTGAAGGCAGGACAGGGACGAGGGAGCAGTACTTC.

In the case of this clonotype: One junction end does not reproduce the germline sequence, and a read error may be involved. The chain recombines TRBV6-5 with TRBJ1-4; possibly TRBD1 for D (6 bases). This CDR3 has 14 amino acids. The germline gives CDR1 MNHEY, CDR2 SVGAGI. CDR3 loop: CASSQGWSNGKLFF. CDR3 DNA sequence: TGTGCCAGCAGTCAGGGGTGGAGTAATGGAAAACTGTTTTTT.

This clonotype was counted between two and nine times. The rearrangement links TRBV14 to TRBJ2-3; D is possibly TRBD1 or TRBD2 (5 bases each). Looked up from germline, CDR1 is SGHDN and CDR2 is FVKESK. CDR3 length equals 13 residues. V was pared by 4 bases and J by 8 bases, with 13 bases between. The CDR3 here is CASSRGRKATQYF. Written as DNA, the CDR3 is TGTGCCAGCAGCCGGGGACGAAAGGCTACGCAGTATTTT.

The V gene is TRBV15, the J gene TRBJ2-1, with D possibly TRBD2 on 6 matching bases. This CDR3 has 15 amino acids. The V end was cut by 0 bases, the J end by 8 bases, with 14 bases between. Germline V CDR1 and CDR2: LNHNV, YYDKDF (reference sequence). The CDR3 sequence: CATSRDRGVIDEQFF. DNA of the CDR3: TGTGCCACCAGCAGAGACCGCGGGGTAATAGATGAGCAGTTCTTC.

V gene TRBV12-3 or TRBV12-4 combines with J gene TRBJ2-7, with 10 positions matching TRBD1. Trimming removed 10 bases from V and 5 bases from J; junction bases left unmatched: 14. CDR3 size: 15 residues. The CDR3 loop reads CATSRGTGVRNEQYF. CDR3 nucleotide sequence: TGTGCCACAAGTCGAGGGACAGGGGTGAGAAACGAGCAGTACTTC.

The chain uses TRBV20-1 and TRBJ1-2; D is perhaps TRBD1 (5 bases). This CDR3 is built from 13 residues. Germline lookup yields CDR1 DFQATT and CDR2 SNEGSKA (reference sequence). V was cut by 5 bases and J by 7 bases, with 17 bases left in between. The CDR3 sequence: CSAPRDGGFGYTF. Here the CDR3 DNA reads TGCAGTGCTCCGAGGGACGGGGGGTTTGGCTACACCTTC.

This clonotype has a single count. An end of the junction does not agree with germline; a read error may underlie this. This chain links TRBV7-2 with TRBJ2-3; 11 bases line up with TRBD2. The germline gives CDR1 SGHTA, CDR2 FQGNSA. This CDR3 spans 16 amino acids. Here the CDR3 reads CASSRHLAGGTDTQCF. The CDR3 DNA follows: TGTGCCAGCAGCCGCCACCTAGCGGGAGGAACAGATACGCAGTGTTTT. Based on the CDR3 plus reference TRBV7-2 and TRBJ2-3, the full variable domain is GAGVSQSPSNKVTEKGKDVELRCDPISGHTALYWYRQSLGQGLEFLIYFQGNSAPDKSGLPSDRFSAERTGGSVSTLTIQRTQQEDSAVYLCASSRHLAGGTDTQCFGPGTRLTVL.

The chain uses TRBV5-1 and TRBJ2-7; TRBD2 matches 8 bases. The CDR3 runs 14 residues. V lost 4 bases and J lost 6; bases outside the gene matches: 9. Germline V lookup: CDR1 SGHRS, CDR2 YFSETQ. The CDR3 DNA is TGCGCCAGCAGCAATCCGGGACTAGGGCGCGAGCAGTACTTC. Protein: CASSNPGLGREQYF.

The rearrangement joins TRBV20-1 to TRBJ2-3; D is unclear. The CDR3 extends over 11 amino acids. Per the germline V gene, CDR1 is DFQATT and CDR2 is SNEGSKA (reference sequence). The ends were cut back, 0 bases at V and 7 bases at J, with 5 bases in the middle. The CDR3 region is CSARDVNTQYF. CDR3 DNA: TGCAGTGCTAGAGATGTGAATACGCAGTATTTT.

The V gene is TRBV7-6, the J gene TRBJ2-2; TRBD1 agrees at 9 bases. With V trimmed by 4 bases and J by 6 bases, 3 bases remained unmatched. Germline V CDR1 and CDR2: SGHVS, FNYEAQ. The CDR3 totals 14 residues. The CDR3 is CASSSGTGSGELFF. DNA of the CDR3: TGTGCCAGCAGCTCTGGGACAGGGTCCGGGGAGCTGTTTTTT.

This clonotype was seen a few times. This sequence joins TRBV7-2 and TRBJ2-2; TRBD2 matches 7 bases. From germline, CDR1 is SGHTA and CDR2 FQGNSA. This CDR3 region has 16 residues. Trimming cost V 3 bases and J 3 bases; bases outside gene matches: 7. CDR3 nucleotides: TGTGCCAGCAGCTTTAGTTCTAGCGGTTACACCGGGGAGCTGTTTTTT. This codes for CASSFSSSGYTGELFF.

The chain carries TRBV7-9 and TRBJ1-2; perhaps TRBD1 as D (5 bases). Germline CDR1 reads SEHNR; CDR2 reads FQNEAQ (reference sequence). The CDR3 is made up of 15 amino acids. Trimming pared 5 bases from V and 7 bases from J, leaving 20 bases between. CDR3 amino acids: CASSPPGTGPPGYTF. Here the CDR3 DNA reads TGTGCCAGCAGCCCGCCCGGTACGGGACCTCCTGGCTACACCTTC.

This clonotype has ten or more counts. The V gene is TRBV11-2, the J gene TRBJ2-5; 7 bases agree with TRBD2. Per the germline V gene, CDR1 is SGHAT and CDR2 is FQNNGV. V dropped 5 bases and J dropped 5; count of bases not matched to a gene: 11. There are 15 residues in the CDR3. The CDR3 protein is CASSAALTSWETQYF. For the CDR3, the DNA is TGTGCCAGCAGCGCGGCCTTGACTAGCTGGGAGACCCAGTACTTC.